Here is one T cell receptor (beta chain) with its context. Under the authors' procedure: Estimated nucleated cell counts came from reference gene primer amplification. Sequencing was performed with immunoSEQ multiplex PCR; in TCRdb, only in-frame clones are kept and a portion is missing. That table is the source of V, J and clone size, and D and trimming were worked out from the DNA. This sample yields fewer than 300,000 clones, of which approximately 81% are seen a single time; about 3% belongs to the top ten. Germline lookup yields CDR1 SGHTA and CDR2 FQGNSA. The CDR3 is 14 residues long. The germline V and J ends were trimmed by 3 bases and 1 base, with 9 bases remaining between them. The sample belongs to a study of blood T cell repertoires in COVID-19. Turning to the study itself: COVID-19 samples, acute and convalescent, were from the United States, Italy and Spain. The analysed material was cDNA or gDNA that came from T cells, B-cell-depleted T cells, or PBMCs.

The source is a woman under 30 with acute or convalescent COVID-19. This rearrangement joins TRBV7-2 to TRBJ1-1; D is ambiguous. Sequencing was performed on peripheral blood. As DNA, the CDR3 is TGTGCCAGCAGCTTTGAATCCAGGAACACTGAAGCTTTCTTT. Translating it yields CASSFESRNTEAFF.